The rows below give T cell receptor beta chains drawn from one sample of a study of beta chain features in type 1 diabetes. Produced via immunoSEQ multiplex PCR; TCRdb's table is partial and in-frame only. Seen here are fewer than 70,000 clones, approximately 60% observed once, and the top ten hold 0.25% to 0.35%. Specimen: stem cell memory CD4+ T cells from blood. These TCRs come from a woman younger than 45 with type 1 diabetes. Each CDR3 is given with its conserved first and last residue. The D gene is left open where the match is weak. The listing skips clone size in some rows; elsewhere it reads once, few, many or a size class.

>TRBV6-5|NA|TRBJ2-7|few|11
CASSSAYEQYF
TGTGCCAGCAGTTCGGCCTACGAGCAGTACTTC
>TRBV28|TRBD2|TRBJ2-6|once|19
CASSLSGIVGLTGANVLTF
TGTGCCAGCAGTTTAAGCGGGATTGTCGGCCTGACTGGGGCCAACGTCCTGACTTTC
>TRBV5-4|TRBD1|TRBJ2-5|NA|13
CASSPPDRATQYF
TGTGCCAGCAGCCCCCCGGACAGGGCAACCCAGTACTTC
>TRBV11-2|NA|TRBJ2-3|NA|14
CASSEQDRSDTQYF
TGTGCCAGCAGCGAGCAGGATCGGTCAGATACGCAGTATTTT
>TRBV6-6|TRBD1|TRBJ1-5|NA|14
CASSHGQGDQPQHF
TGTGCCAGCAGTCATGGACAGGGAGATCAGCCCCAGCATTTT
>TRBV2|NA|TRBJ1-2|once|14
CASREDGTNYGYTF
TGTGCCAGCAGGGAGGACGGTACTAACTATGGCTACACCTTC
>TRBV15|NA|TRBJ1-1|NA|13
CATSTGERTEAFF
TGTGCCACCAGCACCGGGGAGAGGACTGAAGCTTTCTTT
>TRBV2|NA|TRBJ1-1|NA|15
CASSETRVESTEAFF
TGTGCCAGCAGCGAAACTAGGGTAGAGAGCACTGAAGCTTTCTTT
>TRBV28|NA|TRBJ1-2|NA|14
CASSPHTGDYGYTF
TGTGCCAGCAGTCCCCACACAGGAGACTATGGCTACACCTTC
>TRBV2|NA|TRBJ2-7|NA|13
CASRASEVYEQYF
TGTGCCAGCAGGGCTAGCGAGGTTTACGAGCAGTACTTC
>TRBV19|TRBD1|TRBJ2-1|few|15
CASSIRTGEYNEQFF
TGTGCCAGTAGTATAAGGACAGGGGAGTACAATGAGCAGTTCTTC
>TRBV7-9|TRBD2|TRBJ2-2|few|17
CASSPGTSGIYTGELFF
TGTGCCAGCAGCCCCGGGACTAGCGGCATCTACACCGGGGAGCTGTTTTTT
>TRBV4-1|NA|TRBJ2-7|NA|15
CASSQPGISTYEQYF
TGCGCCAGCAGCCAACCGGGGATTAGTACCTACGAGCAGTACTTC
>TRBV2|TRBD2|TRBJ2-1|NA|17
CASTDLTSGGVGNEQFF
TGTGCCAGCACTGACCTGACTAGCGGGGGGGTAGGCAATGAGCAGTTCTTC
>TRBV7-9|NA|TRBJ2-5|once|15
CASSLAKRGQETQYF
TGTGCCAGCAGCTTAGCTAAACGGGGGCAAGAGACCCAGTACTTC
>TRBV4-2|TRBD2|TRBJ2-1|NA|15
CASSQVGREGDEQFF
TGTGCCAGCAGCCAAGTGGGGCGGGAGGGCGATGAGCAGTTCTTC
>TRBV9|NA|TRBJ2-7|few|17
CASSVSSEVGLMGEQYF
TGTGCCAGCAGCGTCTCCTCAGAAGTAGGACTCATGGGTGAGCAGTACTTC
>TRBV6-5|NA|TRBJ2-2|NA|15
CASKWGGPNTGELFF
TGTGCCAGCAAATGGGGCGGACCGAACACCGGGGAGCTGTTTTTT
>TRBV28|NA|TRBJ1-2|NA|15
CASVMVGVGPFGYTF
TGTGCCAGCGTCATGGTAGGGGTGGGTCCGTTCGGCTACACCTTC
>TRBV7-3|NA|TRBJ2-1|NA|15
CASSLEGGPYNEQFF
TGTGCCAGCAGCTTAGAGGGAGGTCCCTACAATGAGCAGTTCTTC
>TRBV7-9|NA|TRBJ2-2|few|12
CASSPNLGELFF
TGTGCCAGCAGCCCGAACTTGGGGGAGCTGTTTTTT
>TRBV29-1|NA|TRBJ1-2|few|11
CSVGGQYGYTF
TGCAGCGTTGGGGGGCAGTATGGCTACACCTTC
>TRBV29-1|NA|TRBJ2-1|few|14
CSVGRDPWRNEQFF
TGCAGCGTTGGGAGGGACCCGTGGCGGAATGAGCAGTTCTTC
>TRBV2|TRBD2|TRBJ2-5|NA|15
CASSVNSGREETQYF
TGTGCCAGCAGTGTGAATAGCGGGAGGGAAGAGACCCAGTACTTC
>TRBV18|TRBD2|TRBJ2-2|NA|15
CASQTSGVNTGELFF
TGTGCCAGCCAGACTAGCGGGGTAAACACCGGGGAGCTGTTTTTT
>TRBV5-1|NA|TRBJ2-7|NA|13
CASSPGGGFEQYF
TGCGCCAGCAGCCCAGGTGGGGGGTTCGAGCAGTACTTC
>TRBV18|TRBD1|TRBJ2-1|NA|15
CASSHRDRNYNEQFF
TGTGCCAGCTCACACCGGGACAGGAACTACAATGAGCAGTTCTTC